The entry below gives a single T cell receptor beta chain sequence along with its context. These data come from a study of blood T cell repertoires in COVID-19. Study context: Acute-phase and convalescent COVID-19 samples originated in the United States, Italy and Spain. PBMCs, B-cell-depleted T cells, or T cells provided the cDNA or gDNA that made up the material.

The method was immunoSEQ multiplex PCR; TCRdb's version includes in-frame clones alone and lacks a portion of them. Of 110,000 to 150,000 clones in the sample, roughly 78% were seen once. For recovered donors of Cohort 3, there were two negative PCRs, clearance, or symptom resolution. Input material: PBMCs or T cells enriched from blood (not recorded which). The source is a woman in her forties or fifties who had recovered from COVID-19.

The CDR3 sequence is CASSTAEASHGYTF. The CDR3 nucleotides read TGTGCCAGCTCTACCGCGGAGGCCTCCCATGGCTACACCTTC. This rearrangement joins TRBV2 to TRBJ1-2; D gene unclear. The V end lost 8 bases, the J end lost 6 bases, and 19 bases lay between the germline ends. CDR3 size: 14 residues. Germline CDR1 SNHLY, CDR2 FYNNEI.